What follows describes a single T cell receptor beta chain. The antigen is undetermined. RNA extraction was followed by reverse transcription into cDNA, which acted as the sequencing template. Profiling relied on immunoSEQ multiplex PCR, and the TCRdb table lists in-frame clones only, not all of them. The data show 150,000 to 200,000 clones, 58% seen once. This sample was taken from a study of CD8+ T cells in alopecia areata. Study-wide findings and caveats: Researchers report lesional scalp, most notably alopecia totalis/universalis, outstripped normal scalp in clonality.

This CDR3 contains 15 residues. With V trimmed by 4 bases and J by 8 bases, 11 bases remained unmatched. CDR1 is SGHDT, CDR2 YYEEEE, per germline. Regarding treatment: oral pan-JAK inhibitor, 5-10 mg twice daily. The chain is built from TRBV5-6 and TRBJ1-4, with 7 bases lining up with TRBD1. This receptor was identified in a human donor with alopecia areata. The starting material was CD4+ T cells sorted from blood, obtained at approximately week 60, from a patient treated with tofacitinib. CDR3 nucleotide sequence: TGTGCCAGCAGCGTAGACAGGGCTTCAGGGGAAAAACTGTTTTTT. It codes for CASSVDRASGEKLFF.